This T cell receptor (beta chain) was documented in a study of blood T cell repertoires in COVID-19 (dated by TCRdb to 2020 to 2021). Notes on the research overall: Samples covering the acute and convalescent phases of COVID-19 were provided by collaborators in the United States, Italy and Spain. Where available, HLA class I and class II types were obtained from metadata supplied by the sample provider rather than from assay-based typing. The prospective study material was composed of cDNA or gDNA derived from T cells, B-cell-depleted T cells, or PBMCs. Nearly every sample came with metadata listing a de-identified subject ID, COVID-19 status, age in years and sex. The samples were drawn from the first 160 participants of the ongoing ImmuneRACE study and from some 1,300 subjects provided by 6 global collaborators. The repertoires were made available in a free public database intended to serve as a resource for research on the immune response to SARS-CoV-2. The dataset comprised deeply sampled blood TCRbeta repertoires from subjects exposed to, actively infected with, or recovered from COVID-19. What the research found in general, with its limitations: The amount of clinical and demographic metadata varied by source and participant and was provided uncurated.

TCRbeta CDR3 regions were amplified from genomic DNA by means of the immunoSEQ Assay, a bias-controlled multiplex PCR. Per the source publication's procedure: The number of nucleated cells in each sample was estimated by amplification of reference gene primers within the assay. To quantify the absolute abundance of each unique TCRbeta CDR3 rearrangement, sequence reads were collapsed and filtered. Productive Simpson clonality was computed per sample as the square root of Simpson's diversity index over productive rearrangements. TCRdb re-hosts the immuneACCESS table, in-frame sequences only. Its copies lack some clones; in the studies checked, an unresolved V gene accounts for under half of them, and the cause for the rest is not known. That table gives V, J and clone size, and the DNA gave D and trimming. The sample table shows 150,000 to 200,000 clones, and approximately 80% are seen once. The ten top clones hold around 5.1% of the sample.

In the prospective study, participants were about 18 to 100 years old, resided in under 30 geographic areas of the United States, and were enrolled through a virtual design. In the prospective study, cohorts were assigned on the basis of participant-reported clinical history obtained from a screening survey and a study questionnaire. Exposed participants had been in contact with someone with a PCR-confirmed or clinician-diagnosed COVID-19 case within 2 weeks of study entry. In the prospective study, whole blood, serum and a nasopharyngeal or oropharyngeal swab were collected from each participant by mobile phlebotomists. Participants in the prospective study had the option to provide additional blood draws and questionnaires over a roughly two-month period. Prospective study blood samples were shipped either frozen or at room temperature before DNA extraction. On this clone itself: The clone's antigen remains unknown. No clone much larger than this one lies a single base away; base qualities are absent.

Sample: PBMCs or T cells enriched from blood (not recorded which). This clonotype was sampled from a man aged 65 to 79 who had been exposed to COVID-19.

The CDR3 protein: CASSSFTGGRTGELFF. The nucleotide sequence is TGTGCCAGCAGCTCCTTTACCGGAGGGAGGACCGGGGAGCTGTTTTTT. The chain joins TRBV7-2 to TRBJ2-2, and the D gene may be TRBD2, 6 bases matching. The CDR3 measures 16 amino acids from cysteine to phenylalanine. Only CDR3 DNA remains: 48 bases, in frame from the first base. V is shortened by 4 bases, J by 5 bases, and the region joining them spans 17 bases. Sequences SGHTA (CDR1) and FQGNSA (CDR2) are obtained from the germline V gene.